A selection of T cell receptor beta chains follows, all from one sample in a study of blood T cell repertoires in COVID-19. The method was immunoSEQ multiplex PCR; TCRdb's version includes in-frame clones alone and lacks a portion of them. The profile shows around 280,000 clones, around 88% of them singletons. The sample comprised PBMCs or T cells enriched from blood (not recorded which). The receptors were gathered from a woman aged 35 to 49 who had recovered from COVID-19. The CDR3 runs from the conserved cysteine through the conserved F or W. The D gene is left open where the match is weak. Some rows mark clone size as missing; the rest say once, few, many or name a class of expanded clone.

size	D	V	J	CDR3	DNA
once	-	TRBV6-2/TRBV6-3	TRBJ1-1	CASSYSREAFF	TGTGCCAGCAGTTACTCCCGTGAAGCTTTCTTT
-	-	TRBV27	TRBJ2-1	CASSLNSYIYNEQFF	TGTGCCAGCAGTTTGAACAGTTACATCTACAATGAGCAGTTCTTC
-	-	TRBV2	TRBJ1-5	CASTRYSNQPQHF	TGTGCCAGCACCCGGTATAGCAATCAGCCCCAGCATTTT
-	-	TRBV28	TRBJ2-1	CASGPYNEQFF	TGTGCCAGCGGGCCCTACAATGAGCAGTTCTTC
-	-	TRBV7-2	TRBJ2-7	CASSSYPGTLTYEQYF	TGTGCCAGCAGCTCGTATCCCGGGACACTAACCTACGAGCAGTACTTC
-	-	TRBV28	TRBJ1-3	CASRPTGSGNTIYF	TGTGCCAGCAGGCCTACAGGGTCTGGAAACACCATATATTTT
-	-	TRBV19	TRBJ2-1	CASSRDNYNEQFF	TGTGCCAGTAGTAGGGACAACTACAATGAGCAGTTCTTC
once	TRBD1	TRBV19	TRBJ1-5	CASSIDGTANQPQHF	TGTGCCAGTAGTATAGACGGGACAGCGAATCAGCCCCAGCATTTT
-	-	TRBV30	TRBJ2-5	CAWSVGGGEATQYF	TGTGCCTGGAGTGTAGGAGGTGGGGAGGCGACCCAGTACTTC
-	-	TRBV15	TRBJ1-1	CATSRDPRTRKAFF	TGTGCCACCAGCAGAGATCCCCGGACAAGAAAAGCTTTCTTT
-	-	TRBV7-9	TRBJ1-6	CASSTGGRTSPLHF	TGTGCCAGCAGCACAGGCGGGAGGACTTCACCCCTCCACTTT
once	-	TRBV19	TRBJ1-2	CASMEKPNPPLYGYTF	TGTGCCAGTATGGAGAAGCCAAATCCCCCTCTCTATGGCTACACCTTC
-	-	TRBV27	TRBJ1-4	CASSSDPTWGPIGEKLFF	TGTGCCAGCAGTTCCGACCCCACGTGGGGGCCTATTGGGGAAAAACTGTTTTTT
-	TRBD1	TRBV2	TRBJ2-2	CASSEGYRGTGELFF	TGTGCCAGCAGTGAAGGATACAGGGGAACCGGGGAGCTGTTTTTT
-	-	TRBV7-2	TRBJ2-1	CASSQPRVGVRFF	TGTGCCAGCAGCCAGCCCCGGGTCGGCGTGAGGTTCTTC
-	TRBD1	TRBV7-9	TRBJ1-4	CASSSQFRGPGKLFF	TGTGCCAGCAGTTCTCAATTCAGGGGGCCAGGGAAACTGTTTTTT
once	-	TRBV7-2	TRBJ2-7	CASSLDGNPGSYEQYF	TGTGCCAGCAGCTTAGATGGCAATCCGGGGTCCTACGAGCAGTACTTC
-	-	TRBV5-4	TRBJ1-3	CASSSGGDGNTIYF	TGTGCCAGCAGCTCCGGAGGGGACGGAAACACCATATATTTT
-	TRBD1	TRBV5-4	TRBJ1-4	CASSLSTGDEKLFF	TGTGCCAGCAGCTTGTCGACAGGGGATGAAAAACTGTTTTTT
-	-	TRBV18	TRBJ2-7	CASSPAVSGEQYF	TGTGCCAGCTCACCGGCCGTATCGGGCGAGCAGTACTTC
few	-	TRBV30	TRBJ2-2	CARRLARNTGELFF	TGTGCCCGTCGGCTAGCGAGGAACACCGGGGAGCTGTTTTTT
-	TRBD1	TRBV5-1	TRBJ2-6	CASSRTGVSGANVLTF	TGCGCCAGCAGCAGGACAGGGGTCTCTGGGGCCAACGTCCTGACTTTC